This T cell receptor beta chain was sequenced in a study of shared clonotypes between healthy human individuals. Germline trimming cut 3 bases from V and 7 bases from J; bases unmatched to any gene: 11. Germline lookup yields CDR1 SGHRS and CDR2 YFSETQ. CDR3 length: 16 amino acids. TCRdb's copy holds only in-frame clones and misses some; the assay was immunoSEQ multiplex PCR. The repertoire holds about 100,000 clones, with under 70% as singletons. V is TRBV5-1 and J is TRBJ1-2, with TRBD1 matching over 11 bases. The clonotype was recovered from a woman in her 30s in good health. Source material: memory CD8+ T cells sorted from blood. The sample's subset: CD45RO+ cells pooled with CCR7-negative TemRA cells. This chain's CDR3 is CASSSGQGARKAGYTF. CDR3 nucleotide sequence: TGCGCCAGCAGCTCCGGACAGGGGGCGCGTAAGGCTGGCTACACCTTC.